Reported below is one T cell receptor beta chain. Generated by immunoSEQ multiplex PCR, the TCRdb table keeps only in-frame clones and is missing some. The sample has more than 150,000 clones, around 87% seen once. The record originates from a study of blood T cell repertoires in COVID-19. Across the study: T cells, B-cell-depleted T cells, or PBMCs supplied cDNA or gDNA.

This TCR was sampled from a woman aged 18-29 years who had recovered from COVID-19. Sequenced input: peripheral blood.

CDR3 amino acids: CASSSGQVGGTDTQYF. The CDR3 DNA reads as TGCGCCAGCAGCTCGGGACAGGTTGGGGGCACAGATACGCAGTATTTT. The V and J genes are TRBV5-1 and TRBJ2-3; 8 bases line up with TRBD1. Looked up from germline, CDR1 is SGHRS and CDR2 is YFSETQ. Unmatched junction bases numbered 7, after V lost 3 bases and J lost 1 base. This CDR3 comprises 16 residues.